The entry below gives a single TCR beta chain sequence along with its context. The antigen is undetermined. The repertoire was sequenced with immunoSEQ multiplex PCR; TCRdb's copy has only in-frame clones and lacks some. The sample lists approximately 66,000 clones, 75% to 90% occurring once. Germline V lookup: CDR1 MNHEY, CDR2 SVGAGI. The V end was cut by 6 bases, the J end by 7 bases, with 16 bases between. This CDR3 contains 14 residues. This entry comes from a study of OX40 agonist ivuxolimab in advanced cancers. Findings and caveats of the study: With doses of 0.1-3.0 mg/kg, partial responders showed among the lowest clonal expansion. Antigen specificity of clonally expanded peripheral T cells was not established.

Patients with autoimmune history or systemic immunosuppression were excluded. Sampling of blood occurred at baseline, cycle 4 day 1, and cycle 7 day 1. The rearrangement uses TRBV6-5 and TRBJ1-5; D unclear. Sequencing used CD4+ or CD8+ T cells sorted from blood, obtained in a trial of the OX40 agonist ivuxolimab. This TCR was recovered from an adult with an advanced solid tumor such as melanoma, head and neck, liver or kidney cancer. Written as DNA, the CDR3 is TGTGCCAGCAGCCTCGAACCTTTGGGGCAGCCCCAGCATTTT. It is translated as CASSLEPLGQPQHF.